These 3 T cell receptor beta chains originate from one sample sequenced in a study of cytomegalovirus exposure and HLA in healthy donors. This PCR relied on a set of 60 Vbeta primers and 13 Jbeta primers. Assay used: immunoSEQ multiplex PCR; TCRdb lists only in-frame clones, some missing. The sample has 140,000 to 150,000 clones, approximately 80% seen once; the top ten hold around an eighth. Sequenced sample: PBMCs. All receptors come from a man in his forties in good health and CMV-seropositive.

The chain links TRBV28 to TRBJ2-4; 7 bases line up with TRBD1. The CDR3 spans 13 residues. The germline gives CDR1 MDHEN, CDR2 SYDVKM. The CDR3 coding sequence is TGTGCAGTGGGACAGCTAGCCAAAAACATTCAGTACTTC. As protein: CAVGQLAKNIQYF.

In its sample, this clone was seen a few times. This chain connects TRBV5-1 to TRBJ2-1; the match to TRBD2 covers 8 bases. With 6 bases clipped from V and 8 bases from J, the junction kept 10 bases outside the gene matches. Germline lookup yields CDR1 SGHRS and CDR2 YFSETQ. The CDR3 has 14 residues. The CDR3 protein is CASKREGHLYEQFF. The CDR3 region has the DNA TGCGCCAGCAAACGGGAGGGCCATCTTTATGAGCAGTTCTTC.

The gene calls are TRBV19 and TRBJ2-1, with 8 nucleotides matching TRBD2. This CDR3 is 15 amino acids long. V lost 7 bases and J lost 2; bases outside the gene matches: 7. Germline V gene lookup returns CDR1 LNHDA and CDR2 SQIVND (reference sequence). Here the CDR3 reads CASMGTSRAYNEQFF. CDR3 DNA sequence: TGTGCCAGTATGGGGACTAGTCGAGCCTACAATGAGCAGTTCTTC.